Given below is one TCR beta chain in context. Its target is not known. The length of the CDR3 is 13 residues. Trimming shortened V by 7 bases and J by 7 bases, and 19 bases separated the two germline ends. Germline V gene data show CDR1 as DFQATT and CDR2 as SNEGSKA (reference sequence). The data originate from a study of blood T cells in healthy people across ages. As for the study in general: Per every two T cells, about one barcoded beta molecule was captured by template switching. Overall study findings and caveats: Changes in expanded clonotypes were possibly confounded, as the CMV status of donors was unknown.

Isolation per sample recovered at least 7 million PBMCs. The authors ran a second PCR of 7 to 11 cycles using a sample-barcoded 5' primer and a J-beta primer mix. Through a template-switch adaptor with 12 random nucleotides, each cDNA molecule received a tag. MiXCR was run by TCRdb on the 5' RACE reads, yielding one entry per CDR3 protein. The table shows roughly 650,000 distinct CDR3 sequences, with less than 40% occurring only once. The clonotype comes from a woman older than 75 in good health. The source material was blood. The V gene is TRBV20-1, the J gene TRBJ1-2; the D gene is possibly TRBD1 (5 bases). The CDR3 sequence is CSVDKGLYGGYTF. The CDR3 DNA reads TGCAGTGTTGATAAGGGACTTTACGGTGGCTACACCTTC.